The rows below give T cell receptor beta chains drawn from one sample of a study of T cells in Graves' hyperthyroidism and ophthalmopathy. Via MiXCR, TCRdb re-called the multiplex PCR reads, giving one row per CDR3 protein. The sample has about 540,000 distinct CDR3 sequences; more than 45% are singletons. The source material was peripheral blood or thyroid tissue (not recorded which). The receptors originated from a woman between 18 and 30 years old with Graves' hyperthyroidism. The CDR3 runs from the conserved cysteine through the conserved F or W. A D gene is named only where the DNA matches it firmly. Rows give clone size only sometimes, using once, few, many, or a class for an expanded clone.

>TRBJ1-2|11|NA|many|TRBV29-1
TGCAGCGTCACCATTGCGGGGGGCGCTTCCTTC
CSVTIAGGASF
>TRBJ1-2|15|NA|many|TRBV7-3
TGCGCCAGCAGCCAAGTTCTAAAGGGGCGGCGTGGCTACACCTTC
CASSQVLKGRRGYTF
>TRBJ1-1|16|TRBD1|NA|TRBV2
TGTGCCAGCAGTTACCTCGGGACAGGGGATCACACTGAAGCTTTCTTT
CASSYLGTGDHTEAFF
>TRBJ2-7|14|TRBD1|few|TRBV10-3
TGTGCCACGCTAGGCCTAGGGGGCCGCTACGAGCAGTACTTC
CATLGLGGRYEQYF
>TRBJ2-7|14|NA|NA|TRBV7-9
TGTGCCAGCAGCTTAGTGCTAGGGGACTACGAGCAGTACTTC
CASSLVLGDYEQYF
>TRBJ2-2|17|TRBD2|NA|TRBV5-1
TGCGCCAGCAGCTTGTCTTACCAGCGGGGGCGCACCGGGGAGCTGTTTTTT
CASSLSYQRGRTGELFF
>TRBJ2-7|16|TRBD1|NA|TRBV5-1
TGCGCCAGCAGCATCCGGGACAGGGCCTTCGAGAGCGAGCAGTACTTC
CASSIRDRAFESEQYF
>TRBJ1-5|16|NA|NA|TRBV24-1
TGTGCCACCAGTGAGGGGGTCGGGTATCGCAATCAGCCCCAGCATTTT
CATSEGVGYRNQPQHF
>TRBJ2-5|14|NA|NA|TRBV7-2
TGTGCCAGCAGCTGGGGGGCTGAGGGAGAGACCCAGTACTTC
CASSWGAEGETQYF
>TRBJ2-7|15|TRBD1|few|TRBV7-9
TGTGCCAGCAGCTTAAGGGGGACAGGGGTGGACGAGCAGTACTTC
CASSLRGTGVDEQYF
>TRBJ2-5|14|NA|NA|TRBV7-9
TGTGCCAGCAGCTTAGCGGAGGGATGGGAGACCCAGTACTTC
CASSLAEGWETQYF
>TRBJ2-2|15|TRBD1|NA|TRBV29-1
TGCAGCGTTGAGACAGGGACCGCGGACACCGGGGAGCTGTTTTTT
CSVETGTADTGELFF
>TRBJ2-7|16|TRBD2|NA|TRBV7-2
TGTGCCAGCAGCTTAGCGATCGGGAGGACATCCTACGAGCAGTACTTC
CASSLAIGRTSYEQYF
>TRBJ1-5|13|NA|few|TRBV7-8
TGTGCCAGCAGCTTAGGTATCAGTCAGCCCCAGCATTTT
CASSLGISQPQHF
>TRBJ2-7|15|TRBD2|NA|TRBV7-8
TGTGCCAGCAGCCCAGGGACTAGCGGGATGGGAGAGCAGTACTTC
CASSPGTSGMGEQYF
>TRBJ2-7|14|TRBD1|many|TRBV2
TGTGCCAGCAGTGAGTACAGGGGAGCCTACGAGCAGTACTTC
CASSEYRGAYEQYF
>TRBJ2-7|16|TRBD2|NA|TRBV9
TGTGCCAGCAGCGGGGGTAGCGGGGAAAGGTTCTACGAGCAGTACTTC
CASSGGSGERFYEQYF
>TRBJ2-5|17|TRBD2|NA|TRBV5-5
TGTGCCAGCAGCCAAAAAGGACTAGCGGGAGGCCAAGAGACCCAGTACTTC
CASSQKGLAGGQETQYF
>TRBJ2-6|12|NA|many|TRBV12-3/TRBV12-4
TGTGCCAGCAGCTCTGGGGCCAACGTCCTGACTTTC
CASSSGANVLTF
>TRBJ1-1|13|NA|NA|TRBV27
TGTGCCAGCAGTTTACTAATGAACGCTGAAGCTTTCTTT
CASSLLMNAEAFF
>TRBJ1-3|13|NA|NA|TRBV7-8
TGTGCCAGCAGCCCCGGGACCAAAAACACCATATATTTT
CASSPGTKNTIYF
>TRBJ1-6|15|TRBD1|many|TRBV20-1
TGCAGTGCTAGAGGAGGGGGACAGGGTGGTTCACCCCTCCACTTT
CSARGGGQGGSPLHF
>TRBJ2-5|11|NA|NA|TRBV7-8
TGTGCCAGCAGCCCACAACTGACCCAGTACTTC
CASSPQLTQYF
>TRBJ1-5|14|NA|NA|TRBV19
TGTGCTCATCCCCCAGGGGCCAGCAATCAGCCCCAGCATTTT
CAHPPGASNQPQHF
>TRBJ1-5|15|TRBD1|NA|TRBV15
TGTGCCACCAGCAGAGCGGACAGGAGCAATCAGCCCCAGCATTTT
CATSRADRSNQPQHF
>TRBJ1-2|14|NA|NA|TRBV6-5
TGTGCCAGCAGGCGGGGGGCGCTGACCTATGGCTACACCTTC
CASRRGALTYGYTF
>TRBJ1-2|13|NA|once|TRBV29-1
TGCAGCGTTGAAGTGGGTTCCCACTATGGCTACACCTTC
CSVEVGSHYGYTF
>TRBJ2-7|13|TRBD1|few|TRBV9
TGTGCCAGCAGGGGGACAGGGGGTGGCGAGCAGTACTTC
CASRGTGGGEQYF
>TRBJ2-2|15|NA|few|TRBV9
TGTGCCAGCAGCGTAGTACTAGGATCGGGCGGGGAGCTGTTTTTT
CASSVVLGSGGELFF
>TRBJ1-3|16|NA|NA|TRBV20-1
TGCAGTGCTAGAGATCTGGGGAGAGGTCCTGGAAACACCATATATTTT
CSARDLGRGPGNTIYF
>TRBJ1-5|13|NA|NA|TRBV24-1
TGTGCCACCAGTGAACTGGGGTATGAGCCCCAGCATTTT
CATSELGYEPQHF
>TRBJ2-5|15|NA|NA|TRBV5-1
TGCGCCAGCAGCCGCGACGGGACACGGATGGAGACCCAGTACTTC
CASSRDGTRMETQYF
>TRBJ2-1|14|TRBD2|NA|TRBV20-1
TGCAGTGCTTTTCGAGGGACTAGCGGGAGTCAGCAGTTCTTC
CSAFRGTSGSQQFF
>TRBJ1-5|14|NA|few|TRBV19
TGTGCCAGTAGTGGTTCGGGCTACAATCAGCCCCAGCATTTT
CASSGSGYNQPQHF
>TRBJ2-7|16|TRBD2|NA|TRBV7-9
TGTGCCAGCAGCTTAGCGACTAGCGGGAGGGAATACGAGCAGTACTTC
CASSLATSGREYEQYF
>TRBJ1-1|15|NA|few|TRBV10-3
TGTGCCACTAACCGGGGACCGGGTATGAACACTGAAGCTTTCTTT
CATNRGPGMNTEAFF
>TRBJ1-1|12|NA|many|TRBV29-1
TGCAGCGTTGCGGGGGTGATGACTGAAGCTTTCTTT
CSVAGVMTEAFF
>TRBJ2-7|13|NA|NA|TRBV7-9
TGTGCCAGCAGCTTAAGTCCTTCCTACGAGCGGTACTTC
CASSLSPSYERYF
>TRBJ1-1|13|NA|NA|TRBV11-1
TGTGCCAGCAGCTTACTAAAGGTCACGGAAGCTTTCTTT
CASSLLKVTEAFF
>TRBJ2-2|15|TRBD1|few|TRBV5-1
TGCGCCAGCAGAAGACAGGGGGCGAACACCGGGGAGCTGTTTTTT
CASRRQGANTGELFF
>TRBJ2-5|12|NA|many|TRBV29-1
TGCAGCGGAGGGGGGGCGAAAGAGACCCAGTACTTC
CSGGGAKETQYF
>TRBJ1-3|13|NA|many|TRBV7-9
TGTGCCAGCAGCTTGACAGAAGGAAACACCATATATTTT
CASSLTEGNTIYF
>TRBJ2-7|13|NA|many|TRBV2
TGTGCCAGCAGTGTGAAGGGACGGAACGAGCAGTACTTC
CASSVKGRNEQYF
>TRBJ1-2|14|NA|NA|TRBV20-1
TGCAGTGCTAGTTCGCTGGGGTTGCACTATGGCTACACCTTC
CSASSLGLHYGYTF
>TRBJ2-1|13|NA|NA|TRBV15
TGTGCCACCAGCAGAATAGAAGTCAATGAGCAGTTCTTC
CATSRIEVNEQFF
>TRBJ1-1|16|TRBD1|NA|TRBV11-1
TGTGCTAGCGACCCTAACACCGGACAGGAGAACACTGAAGCTTTCTTT
CASDPNTGQENTEAFF
>TRBJ1-2|12|NA|NA|TRBV29-1
TGCAGCGTTGATGCACAGGGCACTGGAAACACCTTT
CSVDAQGTGNTF
>TRBJ2-5|11|TRBD1|NA|TRBV29-1
TGCAGCGTTAACAGGGGACAGACCCAGTACTTC
CSVNRGQTQYF
>TRBJ2-7|14|TRBD1|NA|TRBV7-9
TGTGCCAGCAGCGGGGGACAGCTGGGGTACGAGCAGTACTTC
CASSGGQLGYEQYF
>TRBJ1-1|14|NA|NA|TRBV7-2
TGTGCCAGCAGCCTGAAGGGAGGGTGGACTGAAGCTTTCTTT
CASSLKGGWTEAFF
>TRBJ1-6|15|TRBD1|NA|TRBV10-3
TGTGCCAGCAGGAACACACAGGGGAATAATTCACCTCTCCACTTT
CASRNTQGNNSPLHF